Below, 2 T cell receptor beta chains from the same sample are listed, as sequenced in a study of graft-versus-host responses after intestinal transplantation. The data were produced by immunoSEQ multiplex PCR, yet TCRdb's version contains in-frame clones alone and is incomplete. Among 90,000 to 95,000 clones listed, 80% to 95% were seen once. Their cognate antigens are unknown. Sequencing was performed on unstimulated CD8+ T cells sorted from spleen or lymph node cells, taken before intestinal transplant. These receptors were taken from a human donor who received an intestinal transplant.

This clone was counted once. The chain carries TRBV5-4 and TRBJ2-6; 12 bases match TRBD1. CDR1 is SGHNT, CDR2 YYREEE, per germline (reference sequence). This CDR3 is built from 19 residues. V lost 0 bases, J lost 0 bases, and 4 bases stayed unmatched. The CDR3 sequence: CASSLAGTGGGSGANVLTF. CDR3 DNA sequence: TGTGCCAGCAGCTTGGCCGGGACAGGGGGCGGCTCTGGGGCCAACGTCCTGACTTTC.

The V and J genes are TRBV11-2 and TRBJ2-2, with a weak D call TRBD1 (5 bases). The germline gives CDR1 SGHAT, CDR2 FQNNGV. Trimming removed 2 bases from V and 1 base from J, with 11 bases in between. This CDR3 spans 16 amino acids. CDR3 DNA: TGTGCCAGCAGCTTATTTGTGGGGCTGAACACCGGGGAGCTGTTTTTT. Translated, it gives CASSLFVGLNTGELFF.